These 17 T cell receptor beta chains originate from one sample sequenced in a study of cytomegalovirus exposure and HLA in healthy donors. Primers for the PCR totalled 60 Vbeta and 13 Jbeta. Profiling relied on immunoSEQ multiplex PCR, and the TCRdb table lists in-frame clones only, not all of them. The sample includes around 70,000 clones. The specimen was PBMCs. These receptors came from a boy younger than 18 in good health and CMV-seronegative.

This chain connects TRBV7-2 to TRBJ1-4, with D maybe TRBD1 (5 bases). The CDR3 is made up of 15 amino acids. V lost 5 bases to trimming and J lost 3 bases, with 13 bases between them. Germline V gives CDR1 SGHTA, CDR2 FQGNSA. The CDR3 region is CASSPQGTANEKLFF. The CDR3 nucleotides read TGTGCCAGCAGCCCCCAGGGAACAGCTAATGAAAAACTGTTTTTT.

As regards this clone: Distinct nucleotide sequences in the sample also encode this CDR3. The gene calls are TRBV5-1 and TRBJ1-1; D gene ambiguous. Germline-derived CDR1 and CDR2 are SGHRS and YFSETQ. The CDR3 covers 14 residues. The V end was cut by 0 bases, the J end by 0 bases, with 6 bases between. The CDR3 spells CASSLDSMNTEAFF. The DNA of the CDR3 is TGCGCCAGCAGCTTGGACAGTATGAACACTGAAGCTTTCTTT.

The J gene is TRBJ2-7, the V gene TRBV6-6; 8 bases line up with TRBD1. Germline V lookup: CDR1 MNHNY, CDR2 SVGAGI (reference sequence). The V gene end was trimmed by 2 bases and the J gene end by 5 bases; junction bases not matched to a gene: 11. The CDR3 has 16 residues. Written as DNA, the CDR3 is TGTGCCAGCAGTTACAAGGGCGACAGGGGATACGACGAGCAGTACTTC. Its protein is CASSYKGDRGYDEQYF.

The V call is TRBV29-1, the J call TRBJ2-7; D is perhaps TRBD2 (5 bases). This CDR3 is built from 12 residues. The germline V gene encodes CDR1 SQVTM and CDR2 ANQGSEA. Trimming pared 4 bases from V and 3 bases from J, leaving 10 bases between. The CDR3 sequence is CSVGSGGYEQYF. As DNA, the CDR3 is TGCAGCGTTGGGAGCGGCGGCTACGAGCAGTACTTC.

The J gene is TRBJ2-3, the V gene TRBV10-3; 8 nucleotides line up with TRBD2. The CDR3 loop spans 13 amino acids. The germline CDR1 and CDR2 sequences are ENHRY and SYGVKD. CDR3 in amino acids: CASGSGGLNTQYF. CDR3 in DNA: TGTGCATCGGGGAGCGGGGGACTAAATACGCAGTATTTT.

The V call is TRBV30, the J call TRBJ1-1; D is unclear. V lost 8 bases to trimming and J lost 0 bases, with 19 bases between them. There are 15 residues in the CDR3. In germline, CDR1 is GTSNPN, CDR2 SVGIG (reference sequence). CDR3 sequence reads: CAAFNAGGMNTEAFF. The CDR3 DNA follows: TGTGCCGCATTTAACGCGGGAGGGATGAACACTGAAGCTTTCTTT.

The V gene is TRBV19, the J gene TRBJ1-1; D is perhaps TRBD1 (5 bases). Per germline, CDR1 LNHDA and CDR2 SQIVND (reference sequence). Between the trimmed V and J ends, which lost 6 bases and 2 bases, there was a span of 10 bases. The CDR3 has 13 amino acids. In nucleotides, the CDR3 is TGTGCCAGTAGCCTCGACAGTAACACTGAAGCTTTCTTT. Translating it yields CASSLDSNTEAFF.

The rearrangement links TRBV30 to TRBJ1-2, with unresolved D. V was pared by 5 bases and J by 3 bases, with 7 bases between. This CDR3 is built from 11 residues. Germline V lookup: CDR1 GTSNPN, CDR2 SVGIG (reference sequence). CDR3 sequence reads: CAWGLDYGYTF. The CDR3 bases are TGTGCCTGGGGGCTCGACTATGGCTACACCTTC.

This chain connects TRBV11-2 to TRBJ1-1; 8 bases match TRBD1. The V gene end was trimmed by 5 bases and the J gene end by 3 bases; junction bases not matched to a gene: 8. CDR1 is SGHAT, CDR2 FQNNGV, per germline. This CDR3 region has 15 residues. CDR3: CASSINRGEDTEAFF. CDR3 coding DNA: TGTGCCAGCAGCATTAACAGGGGGGAGGACACTGAAGCTTTCTTT.

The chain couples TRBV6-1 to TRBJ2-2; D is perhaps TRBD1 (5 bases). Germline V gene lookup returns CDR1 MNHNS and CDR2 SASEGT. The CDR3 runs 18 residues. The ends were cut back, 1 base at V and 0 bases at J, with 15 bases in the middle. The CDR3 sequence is CASSEGTGTFANTGELFF. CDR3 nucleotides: TGTGCCAGCAGTGAAGGCACAGGTACCTTCGCGAACACCGGGGAGCTGTTTTTT.

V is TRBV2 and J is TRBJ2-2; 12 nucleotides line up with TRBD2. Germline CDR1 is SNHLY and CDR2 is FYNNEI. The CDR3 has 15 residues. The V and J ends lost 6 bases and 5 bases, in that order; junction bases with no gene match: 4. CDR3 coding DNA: TGTGCCAGCAGGCGACTAGCGGGAGAAACCGGGGAGCTGTTTTTT. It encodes CASRRLAGETGELFF. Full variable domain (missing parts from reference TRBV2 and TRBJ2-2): EPEVTQTPSHQVTQMGQEVILRCVPISNHLYFYWYRQILGQKVEFLVSFYNNEISEKSEIFDDQFSVERPDGSNFTLKIRSTKLEDSAMYFCASRRLAGETGELFFGEGSRLTVL.

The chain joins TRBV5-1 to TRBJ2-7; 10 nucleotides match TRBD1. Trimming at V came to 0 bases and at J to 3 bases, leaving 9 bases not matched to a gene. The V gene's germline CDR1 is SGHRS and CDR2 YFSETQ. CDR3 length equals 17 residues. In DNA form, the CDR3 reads TGCGCCAGCAGCTTGGCCCGTTCTCGGACAGGGGGCTACGAGCAGTACTTC. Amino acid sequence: CASSLARSRTGGYEQYF. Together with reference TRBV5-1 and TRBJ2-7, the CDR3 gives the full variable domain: KAGVTQTPRYLIKTRGQQVTLSCSPISGHRSVSWYQQTPGQGLQFLFEYFSETQRNKGNFPGRFSGRQFSNSRSEMNVSTLELGDSALYLCASSLARSRTGGYEQYFGPGTRLTVT.

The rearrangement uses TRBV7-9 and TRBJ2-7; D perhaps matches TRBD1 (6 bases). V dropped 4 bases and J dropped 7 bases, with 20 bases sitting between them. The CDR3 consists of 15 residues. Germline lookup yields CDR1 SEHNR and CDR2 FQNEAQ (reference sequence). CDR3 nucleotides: TGTGCCAGCAGCTCATCTGACAGGCCCTTCTGGGAGCAGTACTTC. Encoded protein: CASSSSDRPFWEQYF.

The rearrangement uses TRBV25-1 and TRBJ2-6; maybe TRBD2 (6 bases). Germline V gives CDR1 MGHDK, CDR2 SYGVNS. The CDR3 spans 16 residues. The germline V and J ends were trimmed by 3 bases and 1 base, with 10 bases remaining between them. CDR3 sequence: CASSDRRESGANVLTF. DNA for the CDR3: TGTGCCAGCAGTGATAGACGGGAGTCTGGGGCCAACGTCCTGACTTTC.

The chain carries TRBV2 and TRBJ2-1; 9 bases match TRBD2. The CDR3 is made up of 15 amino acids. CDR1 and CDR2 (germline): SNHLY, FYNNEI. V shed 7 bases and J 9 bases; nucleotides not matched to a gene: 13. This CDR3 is CASTARVAGEGEQFF. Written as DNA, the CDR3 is TGTGCCAGCACCGCGAGGGTAGCGGGAGAGGGTGAGCAGTTCTTC. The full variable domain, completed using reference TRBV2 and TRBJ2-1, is EPEVTQTPSHQVTQMGQEVILRCVPISNHLYFYWYRQILGQKVEFLVSFYNNEISEKSEIFDDQFSVERPDGSNFTLKIRSTKLEDSAMYFCASTARVAGEGEQFFGPGTRLTVL.

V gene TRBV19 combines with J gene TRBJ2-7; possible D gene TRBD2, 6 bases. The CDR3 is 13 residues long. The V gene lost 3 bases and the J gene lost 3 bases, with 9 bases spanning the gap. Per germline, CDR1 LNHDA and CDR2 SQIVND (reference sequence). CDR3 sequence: CASSMLEGYEQYF. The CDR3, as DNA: TGTGCCAGTAGTATGTTGGAGGGCTACGAGCAGTACTTC.

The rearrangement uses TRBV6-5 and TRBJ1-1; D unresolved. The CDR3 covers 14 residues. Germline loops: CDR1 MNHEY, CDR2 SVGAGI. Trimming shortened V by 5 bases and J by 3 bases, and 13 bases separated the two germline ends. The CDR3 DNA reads TGTGCCAGCAGTAACACCTACGGGGACACTGAAGCTTTCTTT. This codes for CASSNTYGDTEAFF.